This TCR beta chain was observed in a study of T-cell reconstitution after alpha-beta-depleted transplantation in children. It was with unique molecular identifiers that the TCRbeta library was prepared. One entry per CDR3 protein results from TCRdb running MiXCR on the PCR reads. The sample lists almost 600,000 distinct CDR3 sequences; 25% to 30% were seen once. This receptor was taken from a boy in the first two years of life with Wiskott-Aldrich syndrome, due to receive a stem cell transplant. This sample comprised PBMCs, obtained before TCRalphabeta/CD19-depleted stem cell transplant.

Here the CDR3 reads CSVFLAVSYNEQFF. CDR3 in DNA: TGCAGTGTATTTCTAGCGGTCTCCTACAATGAGCAGTTCTTC. The V gene is TRBV20-1, the J gene TRBJ2-1; 7 positions match TRBD2. The CDR3 has 14 amino acids. After removal of 7 bases from V and 0 bases from J, the junction contained 6 bases not matched to a gene. Germline values: CDR1 DFQATT, CDR2 SNEGSKA (reference sequence).